The clone carrying this T cell receptor (beta chain) was seen a few times. Its antigen is still unknown. The data originate from a study of CD8 T cells in ankylosing spondylitis. Study-wide results and limits: Ankylosing spondylitis blood seemed to carry a telltale TCR beta motif made of under ten highly homologous variants.

The germline V gene encodes CDR1 SGHAT and CDR2 FQDESV (reference sequence). The CDR3 totals 14 residues. V was clipped by 6 bases and J by 2 bases, with 13 bases between them. One entry per CDR3 protein, called by TCRdb with MiXCR from the 5' RACE reads. This table has 800,000 to 900,000 distinct CDR3 sequences, 12% appearing once. The clonotype originates from a male donor with ankylosing spondylitis. Sequences were obtained from blood, either unsorted or a sorted T cell fraction (not recorded which). The chain couples TRBV11-1 to TRBJ1-2; D possibly corresponds to TRBD1 (6 bases). The CDR3 loop reads CASRQTGQNYGYTF. CDR3 sequence (DNA): TGTGCCAGCAGGCAAACGGGACAAAACTATGGCTACACCTTC.